The 4 T cell receptor beta chains listed next were all sequenced from one sample in a study of human T cells and chemical hapten exposure. Via MiXCR, TCRdb re-called the RACE reads, giving one row per CDR3 protein. The top ten clones hold under 2.5% of a sample with approximately 89,000 distinct CDR3 sequences, roughly 10% of them seen once. Time point: patch test 2, 6 weeks after DPC sensitization. Treatment here: therapeutic diphenylcyclopropenone sensitization with weekly scalp DPC. The source was whole blood, collected in connection with sensitization to the hapten diphenylcyclopropenone (DPC). The source is a woman aged 25 to 39 with alopecia areata. Some clones in this sample may be carry-over from other donors' samples.

Many counts were recorded for this clonotype. The chain recombines TRBV12-3 or TRBV12-4 with TRBJ2-6; no clear D gene. Trimming removed 3 bases from V and 0 bases from J, with 9 bases in between. The CDR3 is 16 residues long. CDR3 nucleotide sequence: TGTGCCAGCAGTTTCCCTCCAGGCTCTGGGGCCAACGTCCTGACTTTC. It is translated as CASSFPPGSGANVLTF.

This clonotype was found many times. This sequence joins TRBV5-6 and TRBJ2-2; D is uncertain. The CDR3 length is 14 residues. Deletions cut 2 bases from V and 4 bases from J, with 9 bases between. Germline loops: CDR1 SGHDT, CDR2 YYEEEE. The CDR3 spells CASSLVMRTGELFF. Written as DNA, the CDR3 is TGTGCCAGCAGCTTAGTCATGCGCACCGGGGAGCTGTTTTTT.

This chain uses TRBV29-1 with TRBJ2-5, with a weak D call TRBD1 (6 bases). The length of the CDR3 is 15 residues. Germline V lookup: CDR1 SQVTM, CDR2 ANQGSEA. With 5 bases removed from V and 2 bases from J, the gap between germline ends came to 18 bases. The CDR3 region has the DNA TGCAGCGTTCCAGGACAGAGGCTCGGGCAAGAGACCCAGTACTTC. Translated: CSVPGQRLGQETQYF.

This clonotype was detected ten times or more. The chain couples TRBV29-1 to TRBJ2-7, with TRBD1 identical over 8 bases. This CDR3 region has 11 residues. V shed 6 bases and J 5 bases; nucleotides not matched to a gene: 3. Germline V gives CDR1 SQVTM, CDR2 ANQGSEA. CDR3 region: CSVGQGNEQYF. The CDR3 DNA sequence: TGCAGCGTCGGACAGGGCAACGAGCAGTACTTC.